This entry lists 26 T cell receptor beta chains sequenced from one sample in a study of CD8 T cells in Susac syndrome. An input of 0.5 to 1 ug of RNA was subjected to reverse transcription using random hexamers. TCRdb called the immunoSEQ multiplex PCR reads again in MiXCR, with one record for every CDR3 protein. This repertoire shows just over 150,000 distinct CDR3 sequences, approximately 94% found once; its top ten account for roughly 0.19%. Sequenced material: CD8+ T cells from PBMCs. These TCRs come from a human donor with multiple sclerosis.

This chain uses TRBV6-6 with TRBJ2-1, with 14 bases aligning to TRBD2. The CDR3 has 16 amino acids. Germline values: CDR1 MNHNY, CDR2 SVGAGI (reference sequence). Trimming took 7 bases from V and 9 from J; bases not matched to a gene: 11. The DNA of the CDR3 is TGTGCCAGCACTGGGACTAGCGGGGGCAACTCTGTTGAGCAGTTCTTC. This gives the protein CASTGTSGGNSVEQFF.

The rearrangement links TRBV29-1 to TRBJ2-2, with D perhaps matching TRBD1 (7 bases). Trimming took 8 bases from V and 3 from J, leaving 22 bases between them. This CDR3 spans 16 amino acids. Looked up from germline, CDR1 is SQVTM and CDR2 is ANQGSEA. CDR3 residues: CSNNGGGMADTGELFF. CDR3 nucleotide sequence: TGCAGCAATAATGGAGGGGGCATGGCGGACACCGGGGAGCTGTTTTTT.

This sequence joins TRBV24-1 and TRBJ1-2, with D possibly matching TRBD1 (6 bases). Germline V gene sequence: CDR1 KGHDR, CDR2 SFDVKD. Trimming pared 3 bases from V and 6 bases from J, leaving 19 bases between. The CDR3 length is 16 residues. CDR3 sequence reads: CATSDGQGRYSNGYTF. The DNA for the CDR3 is TGTGCCACCAGTGATGGTCAGGGGCGCTATTCGAATGGCTACACCTTC.

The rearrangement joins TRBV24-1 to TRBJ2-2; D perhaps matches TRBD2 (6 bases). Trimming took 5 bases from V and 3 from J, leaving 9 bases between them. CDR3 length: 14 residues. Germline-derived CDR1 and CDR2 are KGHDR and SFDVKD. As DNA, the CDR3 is TGTGCCACCAGTGGCACGGGGGACACCGGGGAGCTGTTTTTT. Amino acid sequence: CATSGTGDTGELFF.

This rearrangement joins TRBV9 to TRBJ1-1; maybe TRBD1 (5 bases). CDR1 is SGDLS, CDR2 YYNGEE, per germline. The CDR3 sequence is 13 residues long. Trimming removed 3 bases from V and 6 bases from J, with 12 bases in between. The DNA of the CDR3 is TGTGCCAGCAGCGAGTGGGGGGAACCTGAAGCTTTCTTT. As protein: CASSEWGEPEAFF. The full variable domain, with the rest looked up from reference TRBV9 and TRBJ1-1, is DSGVTQTPKHLITATGQRVTLRCSPRSGDLSVYWYQQSLDQGLQFLIQYYNGEERAKGNILERFSAQQFPDLHSELNLSSLELGDSALYFCASSEWGEPEAFFGQGTRLTVV.

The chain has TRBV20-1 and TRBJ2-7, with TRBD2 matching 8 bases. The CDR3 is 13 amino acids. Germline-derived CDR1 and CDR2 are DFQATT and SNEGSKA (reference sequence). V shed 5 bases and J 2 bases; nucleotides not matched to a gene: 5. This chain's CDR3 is CSARYSGAYEQYF. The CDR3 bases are TGCAGTGCTCGATATAGCGGGGCCTACGAGCAGTACTTC.

The CDR3 DNA sequence: TGCGCCAGCAGCCAAGATCTAGGAGAAAACATTCAGTACTTC. Translation gives CASSQDLGENIQYF. The chain carries TRBV4-3 and TRBJ2-4; no firm D call. The V and J ends lost 0 bases and 5 bases respectively, with 8 bases between them. CDR1 LGHNA and CDR2 YSLEER come from the germline V gene. CDR3 length: 14 amino acids.

The CDR3 region has the DNA TGCAGTGCTATAACAGATTTCACGAACACCGGGGAGCTGTTTTTT. It encodes CSAITDFTNTGELFF. The V and J genes are TRBV20-1 and TRBJ2-2; D not resolved. From germline, CDR1 is DFQATT and CDR2 SNEGSKA (reference sequence). This CDR3 region has 15 residues. Trimming pared 4 bases from V and 0 bases from J, leaving 12 bases between.

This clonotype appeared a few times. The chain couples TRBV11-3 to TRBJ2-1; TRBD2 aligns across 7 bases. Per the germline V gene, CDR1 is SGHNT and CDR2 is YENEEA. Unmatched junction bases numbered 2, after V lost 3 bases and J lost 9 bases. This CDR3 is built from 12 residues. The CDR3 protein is CASSLGGIEQFF. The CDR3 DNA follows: TGTGCCAGCAGCTTGGGGGGGATTGAGCAGTTCTTC.

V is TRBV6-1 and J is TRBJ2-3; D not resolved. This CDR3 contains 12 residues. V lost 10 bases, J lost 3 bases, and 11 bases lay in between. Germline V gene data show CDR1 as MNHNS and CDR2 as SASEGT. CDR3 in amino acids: CATDERTDTQYF. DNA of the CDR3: TGTGCCACCGACGAGAGGACAGATACGCAGTATTTT.

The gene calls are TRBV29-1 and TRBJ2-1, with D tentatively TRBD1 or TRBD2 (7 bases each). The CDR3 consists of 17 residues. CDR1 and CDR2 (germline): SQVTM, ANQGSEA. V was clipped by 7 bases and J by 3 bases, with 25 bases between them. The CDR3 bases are TGCAGCGCCCAGGGGGGGGGTGCCCTGAGGAACTACAATGAGCAGTTCTTC. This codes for CSAQGGGALRNYNEQFF.

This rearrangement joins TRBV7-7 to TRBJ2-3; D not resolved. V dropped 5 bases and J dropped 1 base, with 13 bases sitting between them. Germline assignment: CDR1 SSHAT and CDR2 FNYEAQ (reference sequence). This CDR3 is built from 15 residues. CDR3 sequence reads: CASSPATAGTDTQYF. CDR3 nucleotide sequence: TGTGCCAGCAGCCCAGCGACTGCAGGCACAGATACGCAGTATTTT.

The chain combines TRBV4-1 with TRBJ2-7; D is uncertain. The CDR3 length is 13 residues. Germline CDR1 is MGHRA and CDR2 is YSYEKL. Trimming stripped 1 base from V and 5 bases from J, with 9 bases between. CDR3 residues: CASSQVLFDEQYF. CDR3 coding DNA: TGCGCCAGCAGCCAAGTTCTCTTCGACGAGCAGTACTTC.

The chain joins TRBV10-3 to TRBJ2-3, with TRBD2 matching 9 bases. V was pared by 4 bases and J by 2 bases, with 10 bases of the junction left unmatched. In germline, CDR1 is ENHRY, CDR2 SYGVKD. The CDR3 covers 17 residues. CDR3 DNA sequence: TGTGCCATCAGTGTCCATAAGAAGCGGGGGGCCACAGATACGCAGTATTTT. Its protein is CAISVHKKRGATDTQYF.

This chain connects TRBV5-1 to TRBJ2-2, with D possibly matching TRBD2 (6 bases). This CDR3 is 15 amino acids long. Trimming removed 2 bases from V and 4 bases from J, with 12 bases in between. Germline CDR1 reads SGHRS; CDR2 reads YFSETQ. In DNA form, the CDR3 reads TGCGCCAGCAGCTTTAGCGGCCCGCCCACCGGGGAGCTGTTTTTT. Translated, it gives CASSFSGPPTGELFF.

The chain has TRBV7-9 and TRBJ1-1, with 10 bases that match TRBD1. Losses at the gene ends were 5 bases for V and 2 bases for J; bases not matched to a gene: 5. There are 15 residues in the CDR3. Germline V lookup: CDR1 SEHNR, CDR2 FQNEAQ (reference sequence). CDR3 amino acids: CASSPWDRGNTEAFF. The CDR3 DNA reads TGTGCCAGCAGCCCATGGGACAGGGGAAACACTGAAGCTTTCTTT.

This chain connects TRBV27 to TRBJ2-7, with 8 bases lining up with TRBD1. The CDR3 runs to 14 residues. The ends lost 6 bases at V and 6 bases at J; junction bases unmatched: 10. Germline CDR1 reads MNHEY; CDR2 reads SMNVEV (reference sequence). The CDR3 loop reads CASRPGTGVIEQYF. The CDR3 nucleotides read TGTGCCAGCAGACCAGGGACAGGTGTGATCGAGCAGTACTTC.

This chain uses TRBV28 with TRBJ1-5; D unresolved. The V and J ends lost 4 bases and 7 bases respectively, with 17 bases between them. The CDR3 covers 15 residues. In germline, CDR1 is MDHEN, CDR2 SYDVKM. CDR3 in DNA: TGTGCCAGCAGTTCACGGTCGTCCGGGCAACAGCCCCAGCATTTT. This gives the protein CASSSRSSGQQPQHF.

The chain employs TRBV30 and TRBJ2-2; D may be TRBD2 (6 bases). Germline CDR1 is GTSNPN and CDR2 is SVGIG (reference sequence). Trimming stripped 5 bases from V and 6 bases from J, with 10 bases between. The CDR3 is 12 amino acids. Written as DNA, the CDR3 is TGTGCCTGGTGGGGGACTGCCGGGGAGCTGTTTTTT. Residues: CAWWGTAGELFF.

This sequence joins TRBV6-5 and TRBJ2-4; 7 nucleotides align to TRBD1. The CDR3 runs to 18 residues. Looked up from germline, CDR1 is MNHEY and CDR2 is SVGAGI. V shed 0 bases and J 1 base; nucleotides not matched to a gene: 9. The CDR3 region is CASSYSNTGDGAKNIQYF. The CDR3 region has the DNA TGTGCCAGCAGTTACTCGAACACAGGGGATGGGGCCAAAAACATTCAGTACTTC.

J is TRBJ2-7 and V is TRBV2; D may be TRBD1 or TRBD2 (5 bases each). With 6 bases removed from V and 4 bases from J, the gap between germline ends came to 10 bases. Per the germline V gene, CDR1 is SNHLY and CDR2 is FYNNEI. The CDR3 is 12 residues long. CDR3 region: CASRGTVYEQYF. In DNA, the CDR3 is TGTGCCAGCAGGGGGACGGTATACGAGCAGTACTTC.

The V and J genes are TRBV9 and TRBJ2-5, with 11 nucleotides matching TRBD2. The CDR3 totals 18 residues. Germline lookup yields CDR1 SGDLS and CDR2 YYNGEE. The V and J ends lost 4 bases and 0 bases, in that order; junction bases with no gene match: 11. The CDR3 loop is CASSTMGTSGLNQETQYF. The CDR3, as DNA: TGTGCCAGCAGCACCATGGGGACTAGCGGCCTTAACCAAGAGACCCAGTACTTC.

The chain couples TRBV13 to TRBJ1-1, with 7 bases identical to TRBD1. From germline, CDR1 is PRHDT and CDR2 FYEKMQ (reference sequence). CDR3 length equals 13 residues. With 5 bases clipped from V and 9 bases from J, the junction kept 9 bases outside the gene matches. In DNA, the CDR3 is TGTGCCAGCAGCCGGGGGAGGGGGCGAAAAGCTTTCTTT. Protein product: CASSRGRGRKAFF. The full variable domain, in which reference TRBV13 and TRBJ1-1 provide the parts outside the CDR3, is AAGVIQSPRHLIKEKRETATLKCYPIPRHDTVYWYQQGPGQDPQFLISFYEKMQSDKGSIPDRFSAQQFSDYHSELNMSSLELGDSALYFCASSRGRGRKAFFGQGTRLTVV.

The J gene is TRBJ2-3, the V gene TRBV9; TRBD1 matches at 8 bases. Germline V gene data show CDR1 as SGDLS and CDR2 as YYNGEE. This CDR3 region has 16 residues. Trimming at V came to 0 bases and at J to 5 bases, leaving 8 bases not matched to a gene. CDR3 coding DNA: TGTGCCAGCAGCGTAGTTCCGCAGGGGGCGAAAGATACGCAGTATTTT. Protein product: CASSVVPQGAKDTQYF.

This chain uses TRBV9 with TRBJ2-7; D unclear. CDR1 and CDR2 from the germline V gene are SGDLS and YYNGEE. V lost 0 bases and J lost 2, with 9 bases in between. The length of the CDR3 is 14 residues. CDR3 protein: CASSVDLQPYEQYF. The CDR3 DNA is TGTGCCAGCAGCGTAGACCTACAACCCTACGAGCAGTACTTC.

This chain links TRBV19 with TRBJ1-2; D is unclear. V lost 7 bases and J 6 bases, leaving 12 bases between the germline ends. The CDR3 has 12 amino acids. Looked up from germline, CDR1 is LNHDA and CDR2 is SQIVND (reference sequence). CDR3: CASMVFGDGYTF. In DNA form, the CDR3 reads TGTGCCAGTATGGTCTTCGGGGATGGCTACACCTTC.